The present entry profiles one T cell receptor beta chain with its context. Libraries were prepared by immunoSEQ multiplex PCR; TCRdb keeps only in-frame clonotypes and omits some of them. The table records 35,000 to 45,000 clones, around four fifths of them present only once. These data come from a study of blood T cell repertoires in COVID-19. The germline V gene has CDR1 SGHRS and CDR2 YFSETQ. Trimming at V came to 3 bases and at J to 4 bases, leaving 6 bases not matched to a gene. The CDR3 sequence is 16 residues long. V gene TRBV5-1 combines with J gene TRBJ2-6; TRBD1 matches at 8 bases. Sequencing used peripheral blood. The TCR was taken from a man aged 45 to 65 with active COVID-19. CDR3 DNA: TGCGCCAGCAGCTCCGACAGGGGACGGGGGGCCAACGTCCTGACTTTC. Translation: CASSSDRGRGANVLTF. The full variable domain, with the rest looked up from reference TRBV5-1 and TRBJ2-6, is KAGVTQTPRYLIKTRGQQVTLSCSPISGHRSVSWYQQTPGQGLQFLFEYFSETQRNKGNFPGRFSGRQFSNSRSEMNVSTLELGDSALYLCASSSDRGRGANVLTFGAGSRLTVL.